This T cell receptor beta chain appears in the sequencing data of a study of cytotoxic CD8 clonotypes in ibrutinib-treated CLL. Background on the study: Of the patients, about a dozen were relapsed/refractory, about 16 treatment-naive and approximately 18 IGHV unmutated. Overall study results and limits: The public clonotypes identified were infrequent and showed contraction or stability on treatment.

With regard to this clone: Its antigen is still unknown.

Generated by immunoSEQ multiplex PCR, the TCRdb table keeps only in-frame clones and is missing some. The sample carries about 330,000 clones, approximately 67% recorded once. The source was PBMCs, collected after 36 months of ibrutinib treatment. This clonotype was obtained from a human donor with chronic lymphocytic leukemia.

The CDR3 protein is CASSPGTGESYGYTF. CDR3 nucleotide sequence: TGTGCCAGCAGCCCCGGGACAGGGGAATCGTATGGCTACACCTTC. This chain joins TRBV7-3 and TRBJ1-2; 10 bases are shared with TRBD1. V was clipped by 5 bases and J by 5 bases; unmatched bases: 8. The CDR3 covers 15 residues. CDR1 SGHTA and CDR2 FQGTGA come from the germline V gene.